This is a list of T cell receptor beta chains from one sample in a study of blood T cell repertoires in COVID-19. Only in-frame clones appear in the TCRdb table, and some are missing; sequencing was by immunoSEQ multiplex PCR. The profile covers around 31,000 clones, with over 75% appearing a single time and roughly 7.9% taken by the ten largest. Input material: peripheral blood. The origin of the receptors is a man in his fifties or sixties with COVID-19, enrolled during active disease. Each CDR3 is given with its conserved first and last residue. The order of the fields is clone size, J gene, CDR3 length, V gene, D gene, CDR3 protein, CDR3 DNA. A D gene is named only where the DNA matches it firmly. A clone size is listed for some rows: how often the clone was seen (once, few, many), or a class if it is expanded.

abundance: -
j_gene: TRBJ1-2
len: 14
v_gene: TRBV14
d_gene: TRBD1
CDR3aa: CASSQNTGGYGYTF
CDR3nt: TGTGCCAGCAGCCAAAATACAGGGGGCTATGGCTACACCTTC

abundance: -
j_gene: TRBJ2-3
len: 16
v_gene: TRBV10-1
d_gene: -
CDR3aa: CASSGDPQGRTDTQYF
CDR3nt: TGCGCCAGCAGTGGCGACCCTCAGGGGCGCACAGATACGCAGTATTTT

abundance: -
j_gene: TRBJ1-2
len: 16
v_gene: TRBV6-6
d_gene: -
CDR3aa: CASDGAGGGRIYGYTF
CDR3nt: TGTGCCAGCGATGGAGCCGGGGGGGGACGGATCTATGGCTACACCTTC

abundance: -
j_gene: TRBJ1-4
len: 15
v_gene: TRBV4-1
d_gene: TRBD1
CDR3aa: CASSPLTGSDEKLFF
CDR3nt: TGCGCCAGCAGCCCCCTGACAGGGTCGGATGAAAAACTGTTTTTT

abundance: -
j_gene: TRBJ1-5
len: 12
v_gene: TRBV29-1
d_gene: -
CDR3aa: CSAGSDNQPQHF
CDR3nt: TGCAGCGCCGGGAGTGACAACCAGCCCCAGCATTTT

abundance: once
j_gene: TRBJ1-2
len: 13
v_gene: TRBV19
d_gene: -
CDR3aa: CASRNRVGYGYTF
CDR3nt: TGTGCCAGTAGAAACAGGGTGGGCTATGGCTACACCTTC

abundance: -
j_gene: TRBJ2-3
len: 17
v_gene: TRBV28
d_gene: -
CDR3aa: CASSLPDYKTSTDTQYF
CDR3nt: TGTGCCAGCAGTTTGCCAGACTACAAAACTAGCACAGATACGCAGTATTTT

abundance: -
j_gene: TRBJ2-2
len: 15
v_gene: TRBV18
d_gene: -
CDR3aa: CASSPTKTVTGELFF
CDR3nt: TGTGCCAGCTCACCTACTAAGACAGTCACCGGGGAGCTGTTTTTT

abundance: -
j_gene: TRBJ2-3
len: 15
v_gene: TRBV6-5
d_gene: TRBD2
CDR3aa: CASRPPSGRAGTQYF
CDR3nt: TGTGCCAGCAGACCCCCCAGCGGGAGGGCCGGTACGCAGTATTTT

abundance: -
j_gene: TRBJ2-4
len: 16
v_gene: TRBV5-1
d_gene: -
CDR3aa: CASSLGITGSKNIQYF
CDR3nt: TGCGCCAGCAGCTTGGGGATAACCGGGTCCAAAAACATTCAGTACTTC

abundance: -
j_gene: TRBJ2-7
len: 14
v_gene: TRBV28
d_gene: TRBD2
CDR3aa: CASTAGTSGLEQYF
CDR3nt: TGTGCCAGCACCGCCGGGACTAGCGGGCTCGAGCAGTACTTC

abundance: -
j_gene: TRBJ2-7
len: 12
v_gene: TRBV2
d_gene: TRBD1
CDR3aa: CASDDRVEEQYF
CDR3nt: TGTGCCAGCGATGACAGGGTAGAGGAGCAGTACTTC

abundance: -
j_gene: TRBJ1-1
len: 13
v_gene: TRBV19
d_gene: TRBD1
CDR3aa: CASRLQGATEAFF
CDR3nt: TGTGCCAGTAGGTTACAGGGGGCCACTGAAGCTTTCTTT

abundance: -
j_gene: TRBJ2-7
len: 15
v_gene: TRBV6-6
d_gene: TRBD2
CDR3aa: CASRISGTPSYEQYF
CDR3nt: TGTGCCAGCAGAATAAGCGGGACCCCCTCCTACGAGCAGTACTTC

abundance: -
j_gene: TRBJ1-4
len: 17
v_gene: TRBV28
d_gene: -
CDR3aa: CASSNGEYTATNEKLFF
CDR3nt: TGTGCCAGCAGCAATGGGGAGTATACTGCAACTAATGAAAAACTGTTTTTT

abundance: -
j_gene: TRBJ1-1
len: 13
v_gene: TRBV2
d_gene: -
CDR3aa: CASSDQGWAEAFF
CDR3nt: TGTGCCAGCAGTGATCAGGGGTGGGCTGAAGCTTTCTTT

abundance: -
j_gene: TRBJ2-3
len: 14
v_gene: TRBV7-2
d_gene: -
CDR3aa: CASSLGASTDTQYF
CDR3nt: TGTGCCAGCAGCTTGGGGGCTAGCACAGATACGCAGTATTTT

abundance: -
j_gene: TRBJ2-3
len: 12
v_gene: TRBV11-3
d_gene: TRBD1
CDR3aa: CASSLGGVGQYF
CDR3nt: TGTGCCAGCAGTTTAGGGGGCGTTGGGCAGTATTTT

abundance: -
j_gene: TRBJ2-7
len: 15
v_gene: TRBV28
d_gene: -
CDR3aa: CASSPGGSKAYEQYF
CDR3nt: TGTGCCAGCAGTCCCGGGGGAAGTAAGGCCTACGAGCAGTACTTC

abundance: -
j_gene: TRBJ2-3
len: 14
v_gene: TRBV18
d_gene: -
CDR3aa: CASATGPSTDTQYF
CDR3nt: TGTGCCAGCGCGACAGGTCCTAGCACAGATACGCAGTATTTT

abundance: -
j_gene: TRBJ1-1
len: 13
v_gene: TRBV5-1
d_gene: TRBD1
CDR3aa: CASSLGQGLEAFF
CDR3nt: TGCGCCAGCAGCTTGGGACAGGGGCTAGAAGCTTTCTTT

abundance: -
j_gene: TRBJ1-1
len: 15
v_gene: TRBV14
d_gene: TRBD1
CDR3aa: CASSQSGTGVTEAFF
CDR3nt: TGTGCCAGCAGCCAATCCGGGACAGGGGTGACTGAAGCTTTCTTT

abundance: -
j_gene: TRBJ2-1
len: 15
v_gene: TRBV29-1
d_gene: -
CDR3aa: CSVVGANYLYNEQFF
CDR3nt: TGCAGCGTTGTCGGTGCGAATTATCTCTACAATGAGCAGTTCTTC

abundance: -
j_gene: TRBJ2-2
len: 14
v_gene: TRBV6-5
d_gene: -
CDR3aa: CASNEGGVTGELFF
CDR3nt: TGTGCCAGCAACGAAGGGGGGGTAACCGGGGAGCTGTTTTTT

abundance: -
j_gene: TRBJ1-4
len: 15
v_gene: TRBV5-8
d_gene: TRBD1
CDR3aa: CASSLPQGRGEKLFF
CDR3nt: TGTGCCAGCAGCTTGCCACAGGGGCGGGGTGAAAAACTGTTTTTT

abundance: -
j_gene: TRBJ2-5
len: 13
v_gene: TRBV28
d_gene: -
CDR3aa: CASSRQGRETQYF
CDR3nt: TGTGCCAGCAGTAGGCAGGGTAGGGAGACCCAGTACTTC

abundance: -
j_gene: TRBJ1-3
len: 15
v_gene: TRBV28
d_gene: TRBD1
CDR3aa: CASRKTGGSGNTIYF
CDR3nt: TGTGCCAGCAGAAAGACAGGGGGCTCTGGAAACACCATATATTTT

abundance: -
j_gene: TRBJ1-2
len: 16
v_gene: TRBV4-1
d_gene: -
CDR3aa: CASSQDGASYNYGYTF
CDR3nt: TGCGCCAGCAGCCAAGATGGGGCATCCTACAACTATGGCTACACCTTC

abundance: -
j_gene: TRBJ1-1
len: 14
v_gene: TRBV6-6
d_gene: -
CDR3aa: CASSYTQKNTEAFF
CDR3nt: TGTGCCAGCAGTTACACGCAGAAGAACACTGAAGCTTTCTTT

abundance: -
j_gene: TRBJ2-7
len: 13
v_gene: TRBV14
d_gene: -
CDR3aa: CASSQILRGEQYF
CDR3nt: TGTGCCAGCAGCCAAATTCTCCGGGGCGAGCAGTACTTC

abundance: few
j_gene: TRBJ2-2
len: 15
v_gene: TRBV28
d_gene: -
CDR3aa: CASSYGGASPGELFF
CDR3nt: TGTGCCAGCAGCTATGGAGGGGCGAGTCCCGGGGAGCTGTTTTTT

abundance: -
j_gene: TRBJ2-5
len: 19
v_gene: TRBV7-2
d_gene: TRBD2
CDR3aa: CASSFSTVTTSGRQETQYF
CDR3nt: TGTGCCAGCAGCTTTAGTACGGTAACTACTAGCGGGCGCCAAGAGACCCAGTACTTC

abundance: -
j_gene: TRBJ1-1
len: 12
v_gene: TRBV7-3
d_gene: -
CDR3aa: CASRSSNTEAFF
CDR3nt: TGTGCCAGCAGGTCCTCGAACACTGAAGCTTTCTTT